The 21 T cell receptor beta chains given below trace back to one sample, sequenced in a study of beta chain features in type 1 diabetes. The investigators reverse transcribed all of the isolated RNA, so they sequenced expressed TCRB transcripts. The assay was immunoSEQ multiplex PCR, and TCRdb's table has in-frame clones only and misses some. The sample holds approximately 200,000 clones, over 8.5% seen once. Specimen: naive CD4+ T cells from blood. These receptors all come from a woman in her late teens or twenties in good health.

In DNA, the CDR3 is TGTGCCAGCAGTTGGGACAGGGAGGCAGGCACCATATATTTT. Its translation is CASSWDREAGTIYF. The chain employs TRBV6-5 and TRBJ1-3, with TRBD1 matching over 9 bases. The V segment lost 4 bases and the J segment 9 bases; nucleotides outside the gene matches: 7. Per germline, CDR1 MNHEY and CDR2 SVGAGI. There are 14 residues in the CDR3.

This clone was detected a few times. The sample holds other DNA sequences that translate to the same CDR3. The chain employs TRBV18 and TRBJ2-1; a possible D gene is TRBD1 (6 bases). Germline V CDR1 and CDR2: KGHSH, LQKENI. V lost 3 bases and J 5 bases, leaving 8 bases between the germline ends. This CDR3 is 13 amino acids long. CDR3 bases: TGTGCCAGCTCACCTCGGACAGACAATGAGCAGTTCTTC. Translating it yields CASSPRTDNEQFF.

This clone occurred a few times. The CDR3 protein is CASRKGGNSPLHF. The CDR3 nucleotides read TGTGCCAGCAGAAAAGGGGGAAATTCACCCCTCCACTTT. The V gene is TRBV2, the J gene TRBJ1-6; a possible D gene is TRBD1 (6 bases). Per the germline V gene, CDR1 is SNHLY and CDR2 is FYNNEI. This CDR3 has 13 residues. V was clipped by 6 bases and J by 7 bases, with 10 bases between them.

This clone was detected only a few times. This chain links TRBV29-1 with TRBJ2-2; 7 positions agree with TRBD2. CDR1 and CDR2 from the germline V gene are SQVTM and ANQGSEA. V shed 2 bases, J shed 6 bases, and the junction held 9 bases outside the gene matches. CDR3 length equals 15 residues. CDR3 loop: CSVERGRGDPGELFF. CDR3 in DNA: TGCAGCGTTGAACGGGGTCGGGGGGACCCCGGGGAGCTGTTTTTT.

The chain joins TRBV18 to TRBJ1-5; tentatively, D is TRBD1 (5 bases). V shed 6 bases and J shed 5 bases, with 11 bases lying between them. Germline lookup yields CDR1 KGHSH and CDR2 LQKENI. This CDR3 is 13 amino acids long. The CDR3 loop reads CASSQIRDQPQHF. In nucleotides, the CDR3 is TGTGCCAGCTCGCAAATCAGGGATCAGCCCCAGCATTTT. Looking up the rest from reference TRBV18 and TRBJ1-5 gives the full variable domain: NAGVMQNPRHLVRRRGQEARLRCSPMKGHSHVYWYRQLPEEGLKFMVYLQKENIIDESGMPKERFSAEFPKEGPSILRIQQVVRGDSAAYFCASSQIRDQPQHFGDGTRLSIL.

In its sample, this clone was seen a few times. The CDR3 sequence is CASSLVRTDGTDTQYF. In DNA, the CDR3 is TGTGCCAGCAGCTTGGTGCGGACTGACGGCACAGATACGCAGTATTTT. The chain recombines TRBV5-4 with TRBJ2-3; possible D gene TRBD2, 5 bases. This CDR3 spans 16 amino acids. V lost 0 bases and J lost 1, with 12 bases in between. From germline, CDR1 is SGHNT and CDR2 YYREEE (reference sequence).

The chain uses TRBV28 and TRBJ2-2; D gene uncertain. Trimming stripped 1 base from V and 7 bases from J, with 4 bases between. The germline V gene encodes CDR1 MDHEN and CDR2 SYDVKM. The CDR3 extends over 12 amino acids. CDR3 nucleotide sequence: TGTGCCAGCAGTTTATCGGGCGGGGAGCTGTTTTTT. It codes for CASSLSGGELFF.

This chain links TRBV10-3 with TRBJ2-5; 9 nucleotides match TRBD2. The CDR3 extends over 16 amino acids. Germline values: CDR1 ENHRY, CDR2 SYGVKD. Unmatched junction bases numbered 9, after V lost 2 bases and J lost 5 bases. The CDR3 protein is CAISERVAGAVETQYF. CDR3 bases: TGTGCCATCAGTGAGAGGGTAGCGGGGGCGGTTGAGACCCAGTACTTC.

V and J are TRBV5-4 and TRBJ2-7, with 10 bases matching TRBD1. The V gene's germline CDR1 is SGHNT and CDR2 YYREEE (reference sequence). The J segment lost 6 bases and the V segment lost 5 bases, leaving 8 bases of the junction unmatched. CDR3 length: 14 amino acids. The CDR3 spells CASRSGQGDSEQYF. The CDR3 nucleotides are TGTGCCAGCAGGTCCGGACAGGGGGACAGCGAGCAGTACTTC.

The chain has TRBV6-5 and TRBJ2-3; tentatively, D is TRBD2 (6 bases). Germline V gene data show CDR1 as MNHEY and CDR2 as SVGAGI. V gave up 7 bases and J gave up 8 bases, with 16 bases separating them. This CDR3 region has 13 residues. The CDR3 bases are TGTGCCAGCACCGACTCAATGGGACTTACGCAGTATTTT. Its protein is CASTDSMGLTQYF.

In this sample, this clone turned up a few times. The chain combines TRBV5-1 with TRBJ2-3; possibly TRBD1 for D (6 bases). Germline CDR1 is SGHRS and CDR2 is YFSETQ. The CDR3 is 15 residues long. V was trimmed by 0 bases and J by 0 bases, leaving 8 bases between them. CDR3 residues: CASSLAQGSTDTQYF. DNA for the CDR3: TGCGCCAGCAGCTTGGCCCAGGGGAGCACAGATACGCAGTATTTT.

This chain joins TRBV2 and TRBJ2-2, with 10 positions matching TRBD2. CDR1 and CDR2 (germline): SNHLY, FYNNEI. The junction had 6 bases not matched to a gene; V was cut back by 2 bases and J by 0 bases. This CDR3 has 18 residues. In nucleotides, the CDR3 is TGTGCCAGCAGTGAATACCTAGCGGGAGAGCCGAACACCGGGGAGCTGTTTTTT. This encodes CASSEYLAGEPNTGELFF.

This clone has a handful of counts. This sequence joins TRBV5-1 and TRBJ2-5; 15 positions agree with TRBD2. The CDR3 has 17 residues. The germline V gene has CDR1 SGHRS and CDR2 YFSETQ. The J segment lost 1 base and the V segment lost 4 bases, leaving 5 bases of the junction unmatched. CDR3 coding DNA: TGCGCCAGCAGCCTAGGGACTAGCGGGAGGCCCCAAGAGACCCAGTACTTC. Amino acids: CASSLGTSGRPQETQYF.

This clone has just a few counts. The chain joins TRBV7-9 to TRBJ2-1; 11 positions agree with TRBD2. Germline-derived CDR1 and CDR2 are SEHNR and FQNEAQ (reference sequence). J was trimmed by 4 bases and V by 1 base; bases with no gene match: 6. This CDR3 spans 17 amino acids. The CDR3 nucleotides read TGTGCCAGCAGCTTAGGTGGTCTAGCGGGGGGATACAATGAGCAGTTCTTC. This encodes CASSLGGLAGGYNEQFF.

This clone has just a few counts. This rearrangement joins TRBV4-1 to TRBJ1-4, with 9 bases that match TRBD1. Germline lookup yields CDR1 MGHRA and CDR2 YSYEKL. The CDR3 is 15 residues long. The J segment lost 8 bases and the V segment lost 0 bases, leaving 4 bases of the junction unmatched. CDR3 in DNA: TGCGCCAGCAGCCAAGAGGGACAGGGAGGAGAAAAACTGTTTTTT. It yields the protein CASSQEGQGGEKLFF.

This clone was detected a few times. The chain uses TRBV11-2 and TRBJ2-2; 7 bases agree with TRBD1. The CDR3 covers 16 residues. V trimming: 4 bases; J trimming: 4 bases; junction bases outside the gene matches: 9. Germline CDR1 reads SGHAT; CDR2 reads FQNNGV. DNA of the CDR3: TGTGCCAGCAGCTACGATCCGGGACAGACCACCGGGGAGCTGTTTTTT. Translating it yields CASSYDPGQTTGELFF. Looking up the rest from reference TRBV11-2 and TRBJ2-2 gives the full variable domain: EAGVAQSPRYKIIEKRQSVAFWCNPISGHATLYWYQQILGQGPKLLIQFQNNGVVDDSQLPKDRFSAERLKGVDSTLKIQPAKLEDSAVYLCASSYDPGQTTGELFFGEGSRLTVL.

This clone was recorded a few times. The chain links TRBV7-9 to TRBJ2-1; 7 bases match TRBD2. CDR1 SEHNR and CDR2 FQNEAQ come from the germline V gene (reference sequence). This CDR3 is 15 amino acids long. V gave up 8 bases and J gave up 5 bases; unmatched junction bases: 12. CDR3 sequence: CASLPAKGTNNEQFF. The DNA of the CDR3 is TGTGCCAGCTTACCGGCCAAGGGGACTAACAATGAGCAGTTCTTC.

This clone was observed a handful of times. CDR3 sequence reads: CASSQGASGTSTDTQYF. The CDR3 coding sequence is TGTGCCAGCAGCCAGGGGGCTAGCGGGACCAGCACAGATACGCAGTATTTT. The rearrangement uses TRBV5-6 and TRBJ2-3, with D possibly TRBD2 on 9 matching bases. Trimming took off 4 bases at V and 0 bases at J, with 18 bases between the two ends. CDR1 and CDR2 from the germline V gene are SGHDT and YYEEEE. The CDR3 spans 17 residues.

This clone was seen a few times. This rearrangement joins TRBV30 to TRBJ2-7; 9 nucleotides match TRBD1. This CDR3 contains 17 residues. Germline values: CDR1 GTSNPN, CDR2 SVGIG (reference sequence). The ends lost 0 bases at V and 9 bases at J; junction bases unmatched: 18. In DNA, the CDR3 is TGTGCCTGGAGTGTATTCGGGGTAGGGACAGGGCCTCTTGCGCAGTACTTC. Translation: CAWSVFGVGTGPLAQYF.

In this sample, this clone turned up many times. Within the sample, other DNA sequences also encode this same CDR3. This rearrangement joins TRBV7-9 to TRBJ2-1, with D perhaps TRBD2 (6 bases). V was clipped by 0 bases and J by 5 bases, with 8 bases between them. Germline V gene lookup returns CDR1 SEHNR and CDR2 FQNEAQ (reference sequence). This CDR3 has 14 residues. In DNA, the CDR3 is TGTGCCAGCAGCTTAGCCGGGGGACACAATGAGCAGTTCTTC. Translation: CASSLAGGHNEQFF.

This clone has a handful of counts. The V gene is TRBV30, the J gene TRBJ1-1; D is undetermined. V dropped 3 bases and J dropped 5 bases, with 16 bases sitting between them. The CDR3 runs to 14 residues. Germline V gives CDR1 GTSNPN, CDR2 SVGIG (reference sequence). The CDR3 nucleotides read TGTGCCTGGAGAAGTGTCAGTCGGCGGACTGAAGCTTTCTTT. Protein sequence: CAWRSVSRRTEAFF.